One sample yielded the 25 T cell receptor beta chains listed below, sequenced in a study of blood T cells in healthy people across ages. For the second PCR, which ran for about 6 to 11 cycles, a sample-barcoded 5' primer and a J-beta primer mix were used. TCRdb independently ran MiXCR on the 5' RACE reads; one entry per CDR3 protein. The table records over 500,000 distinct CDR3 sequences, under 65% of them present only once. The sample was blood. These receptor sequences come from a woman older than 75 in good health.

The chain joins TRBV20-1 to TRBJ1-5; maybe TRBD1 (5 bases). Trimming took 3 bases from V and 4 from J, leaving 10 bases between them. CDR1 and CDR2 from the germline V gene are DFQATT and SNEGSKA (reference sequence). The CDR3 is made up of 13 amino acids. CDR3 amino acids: CSASVDRNQPQHF. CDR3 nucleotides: TGCAGTGCTAGTGTCGACAGAAATCAGCCCCAGCATTTT.

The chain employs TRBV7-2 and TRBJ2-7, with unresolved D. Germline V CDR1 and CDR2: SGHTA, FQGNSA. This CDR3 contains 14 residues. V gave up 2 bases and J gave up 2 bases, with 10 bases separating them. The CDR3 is CASSLNSPTYEQYF. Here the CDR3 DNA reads TGTGCCAGCAGCTTAAACAGCCCGACCTACGAGCAGTACTTC.

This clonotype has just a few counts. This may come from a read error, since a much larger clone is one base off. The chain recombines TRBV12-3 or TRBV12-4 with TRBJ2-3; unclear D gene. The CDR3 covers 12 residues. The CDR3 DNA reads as TGTGCCAGCAGTATGACCACAGATGCGCAGTATTTT. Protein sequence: CASSMTTDAQYF.

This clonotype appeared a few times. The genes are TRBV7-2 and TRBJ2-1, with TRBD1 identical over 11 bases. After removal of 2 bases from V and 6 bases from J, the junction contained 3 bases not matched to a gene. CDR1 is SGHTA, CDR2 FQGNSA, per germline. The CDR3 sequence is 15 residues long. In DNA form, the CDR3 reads TGTGCCAGCAGCTTAAGGGGACAGGGGGGCAATGAGCAGTTCTTC. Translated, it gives CASSLRGQGGNEQFF.

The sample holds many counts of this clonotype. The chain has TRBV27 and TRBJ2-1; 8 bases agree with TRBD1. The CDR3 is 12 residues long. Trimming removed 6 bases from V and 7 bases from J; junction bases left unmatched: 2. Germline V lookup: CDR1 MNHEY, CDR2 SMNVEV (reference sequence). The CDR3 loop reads CASRRQGNEQFF. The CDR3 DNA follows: TGTGCCAGCAGGAGACAGGGGAATGAGCAGTTCTTC.

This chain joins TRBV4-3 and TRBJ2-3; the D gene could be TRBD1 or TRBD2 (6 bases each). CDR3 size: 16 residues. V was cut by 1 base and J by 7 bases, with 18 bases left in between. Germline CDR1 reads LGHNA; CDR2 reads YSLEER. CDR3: CASSQGKGGVSNTQYF. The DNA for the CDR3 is TGCGCCAGCAGCCAAGGGAAGGGGGGCGTTTCAAATACGCAGTATTTT.

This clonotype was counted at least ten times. CDR3 sequence reads: CASGGDPRYNEQFF. Written as DNA, the CDR3 is TGCGCCAGCGGTGGGGACCCACGTTACAATGAGCAGTTCTTC. This sequence joins TRBV5-1 and TRBJ2-1; TRBD1 or TRBD2 may be the D gene (5 bases each). The CDR3 has 14 residues. Germline V gene data show CDR1 as SGHRS and CDR2 as YFSETQ. Trimming removed 7 bases from V and 4 bases from J, with 15 bases in between.

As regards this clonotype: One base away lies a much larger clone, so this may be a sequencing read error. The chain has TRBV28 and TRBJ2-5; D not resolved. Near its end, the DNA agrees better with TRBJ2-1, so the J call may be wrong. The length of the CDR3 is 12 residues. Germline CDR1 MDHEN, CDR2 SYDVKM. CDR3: CASRAVQETQFF. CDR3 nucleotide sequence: TGTGCCAGCAGGGCAGTCCAAGAGACCCAGTTCTTC.

CDR3 DNA sequence: TGTGCCAGCAGCTGGGGGACCGGCGGGGGTAATGAAAAACTGTTTTTT. This translates into CASSWGTGGGNEKLFF. The V and J genes are TRBV11-2 and TRBJ1-4; D may be TRBD1 (5 bases). Germline lookup yields CDR1 SGHAT and CDR2 FQNNGV. CDR3 length equals 16 residues. V was clipped by 4 bases and J by 4 bases, with 16 bases between them.

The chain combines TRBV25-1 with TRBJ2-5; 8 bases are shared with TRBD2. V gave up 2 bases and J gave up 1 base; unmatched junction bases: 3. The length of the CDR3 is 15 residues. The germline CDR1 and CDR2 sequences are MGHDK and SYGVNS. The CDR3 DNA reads TGTGCCAGCAGTGAAAGCGGGGGCTTCCAAGAGACCCAGTACTTC. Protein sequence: CASSESGGFQETQYF.

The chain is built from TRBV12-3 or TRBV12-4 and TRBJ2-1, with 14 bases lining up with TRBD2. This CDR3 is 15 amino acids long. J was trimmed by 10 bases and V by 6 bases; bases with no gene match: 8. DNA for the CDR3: TGTGCCAGCAGCCTATCCGGACTAGCGGGGGGAGAGCAGTTCTTC. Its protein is CASSLSGLAGGEQFF.

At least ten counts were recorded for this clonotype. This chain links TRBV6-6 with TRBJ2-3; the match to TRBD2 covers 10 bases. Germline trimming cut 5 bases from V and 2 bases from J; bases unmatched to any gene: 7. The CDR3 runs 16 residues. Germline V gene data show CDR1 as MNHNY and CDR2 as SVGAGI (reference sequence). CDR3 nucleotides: TGTGCCAGCAGTCGGACTAGCGGATACTCCACAGATACGCAGTATTTT. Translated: CASSRTSGYSTDTQYF.

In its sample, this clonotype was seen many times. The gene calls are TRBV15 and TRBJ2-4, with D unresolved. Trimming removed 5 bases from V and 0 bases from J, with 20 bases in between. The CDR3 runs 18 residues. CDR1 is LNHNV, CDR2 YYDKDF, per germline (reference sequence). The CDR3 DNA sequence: TGTGCCACCAGCGCCCCCCTTGGCTACCCTCTAGCCAAAAACATTCAGTACTTC. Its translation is CATSAPLGYPLAKNIQYF.

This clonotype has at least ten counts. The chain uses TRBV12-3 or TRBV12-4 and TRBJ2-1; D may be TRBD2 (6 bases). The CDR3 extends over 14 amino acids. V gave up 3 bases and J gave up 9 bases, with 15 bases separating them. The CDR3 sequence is CASSLGTEFGEQFF. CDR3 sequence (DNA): TGTGCCAGCAGTTTGGGGACTGAGTTTGGTGAGCAGTTCTTC.

CDR3 sequence reads: CASSQDLGLATDTQYF. The CDR3 bases are TGCGCCAGCAGCCAAGATCTGGGACTAGCGACAGATACGCAGTATTTT. The V gene is TRBV4-1, the J gene TRBJ2-3, with 10 bases lining up with TRBD2. The junction had 3 bases not matched to a gene; V was cut back by 0 bases and J by 3 bases. The CDR3 contains 16 residues. Germline V CDR1 and CDR2: MGHRA, YSYEKL.

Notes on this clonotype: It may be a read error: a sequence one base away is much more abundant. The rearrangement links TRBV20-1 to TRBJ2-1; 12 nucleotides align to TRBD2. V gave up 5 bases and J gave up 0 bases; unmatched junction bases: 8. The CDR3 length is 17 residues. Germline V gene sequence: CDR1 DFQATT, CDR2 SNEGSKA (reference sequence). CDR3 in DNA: TGCAGTGCTCTGACTAGCGGGGGAGTCGTCTCCTACAATGAGCAGTTCTTC. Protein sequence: CSALTSGGVVSYNEQFF.

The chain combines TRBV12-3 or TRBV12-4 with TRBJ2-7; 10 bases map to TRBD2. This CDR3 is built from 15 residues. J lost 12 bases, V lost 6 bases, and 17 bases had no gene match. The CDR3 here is CASSPTLAGVSLGYF. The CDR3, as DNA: TGTGCCAGCAGCCCCACCCTAGCGGGAGTCTCACTGGGGTACTTC.

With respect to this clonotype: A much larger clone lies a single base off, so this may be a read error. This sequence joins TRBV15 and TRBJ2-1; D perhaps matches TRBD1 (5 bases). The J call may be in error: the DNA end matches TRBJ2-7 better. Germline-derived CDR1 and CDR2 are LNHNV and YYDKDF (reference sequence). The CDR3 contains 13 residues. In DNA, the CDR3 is TGTGCCACCAGCGCAGGGTCTTACAATGAGCAGTACTTC. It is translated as CATSAGSYNEQYF.

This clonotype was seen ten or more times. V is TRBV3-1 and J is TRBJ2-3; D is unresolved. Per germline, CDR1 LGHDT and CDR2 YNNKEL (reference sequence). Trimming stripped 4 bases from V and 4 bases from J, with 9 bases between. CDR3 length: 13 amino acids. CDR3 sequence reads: CASSRQPPDTQYF. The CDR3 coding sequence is TGTGCCAGCAGCCGCCAGCCTCCAGATACGCAGTATTTT.

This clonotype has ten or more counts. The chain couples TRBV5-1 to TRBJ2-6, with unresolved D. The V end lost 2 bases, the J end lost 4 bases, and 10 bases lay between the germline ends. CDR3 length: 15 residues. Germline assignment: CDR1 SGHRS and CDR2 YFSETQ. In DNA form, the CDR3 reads TGCGCCAGCAGCTTCGAGCTAACCGGGGCCAACGTCCTGACTTTC. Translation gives CASSFELTGANVLTF.

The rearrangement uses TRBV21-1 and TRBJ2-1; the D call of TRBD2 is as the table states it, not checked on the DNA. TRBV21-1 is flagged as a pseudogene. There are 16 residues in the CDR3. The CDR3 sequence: CVSSKSGGREYNEQFF. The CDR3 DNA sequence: TGTGTCAGCAGCAAATCGGGAGGGCGGGAGTACAATGAGCAGTTCTTC.

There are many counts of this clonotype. The CDR3 nucleotides are TGCGCCAGCAGCTTATATGGCAGGACAACGAACAATGAGCAGTTCTTC. Amino acids: CASSLYGRTTNNEQFF. This chain joins TRBV5-1 and TRBJ2-1, with D possibly TRBD1 on 5 matching bases. V was cut by 2 bases and J by 5 bases, with 17 bases left in between. The CDR3 covers 16 residues. CDR1 is SGHRS and CDR2 is YFSETQ in the germline V gene.

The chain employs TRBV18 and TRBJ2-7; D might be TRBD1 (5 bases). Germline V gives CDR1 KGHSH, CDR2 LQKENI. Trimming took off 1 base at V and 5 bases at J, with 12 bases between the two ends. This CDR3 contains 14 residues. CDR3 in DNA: TGTGCCAGCTCACCACGACAGAACAGTAACGAGCAGTACTTC. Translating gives CASSPRQNSNEQYF.

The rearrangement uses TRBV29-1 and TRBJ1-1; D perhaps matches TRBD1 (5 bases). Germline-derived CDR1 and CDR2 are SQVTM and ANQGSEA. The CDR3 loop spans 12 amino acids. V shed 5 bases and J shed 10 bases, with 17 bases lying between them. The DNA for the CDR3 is TGCAGCGTTCAGGTACAGGCGTACGGAGCTTTCTTT. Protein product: CSVQVQAYGAFF.

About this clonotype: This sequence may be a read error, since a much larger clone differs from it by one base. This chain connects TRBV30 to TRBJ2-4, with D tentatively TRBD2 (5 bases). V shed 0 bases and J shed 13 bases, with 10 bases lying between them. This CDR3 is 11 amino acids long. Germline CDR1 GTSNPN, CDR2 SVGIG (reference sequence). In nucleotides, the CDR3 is TGTGCCTGGAGTGTACGGGATGAGCAGTACTTC. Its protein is CAWSVRDEQYF.